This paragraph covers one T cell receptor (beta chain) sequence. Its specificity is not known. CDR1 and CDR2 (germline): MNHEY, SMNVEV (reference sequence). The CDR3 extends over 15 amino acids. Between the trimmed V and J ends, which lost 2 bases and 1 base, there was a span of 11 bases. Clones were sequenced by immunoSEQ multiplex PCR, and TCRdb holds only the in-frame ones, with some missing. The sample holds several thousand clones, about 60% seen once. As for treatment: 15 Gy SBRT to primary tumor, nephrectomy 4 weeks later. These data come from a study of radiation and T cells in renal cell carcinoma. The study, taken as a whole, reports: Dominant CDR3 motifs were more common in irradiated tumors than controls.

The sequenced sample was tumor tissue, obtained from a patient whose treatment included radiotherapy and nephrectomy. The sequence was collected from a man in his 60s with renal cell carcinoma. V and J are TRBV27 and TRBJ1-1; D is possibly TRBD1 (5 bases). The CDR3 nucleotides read TGTGCCAGCAGTTTAGCAGGGATTTCGAACACTGAAGCTTTCTTT. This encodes CASSLAGISNTEAFF.